The 26 T cell receptor beta chains presented below share a single source sample, sequenced in a study of T cells in lung cancer brain metastases. TCRdb's table, derived via immunoSEQ multiplex PCR, lists solely in-frame clones and lacks some. The sample has roughly 2,700 clones; approximately 91% are singletons. The sequenced material came from tumor tissue from the primary lung tumor. These receptors were taken from a woman aged 45-60 years with non-small cell lung cancer.

The chain couples TRBV20-1 to TRBJ1-4; D gene unclear. CDR3 size: 11 residues. Germline V CDR1 and CDR2: DFQATT, SNEGSKA (reference sequence). With 2 bases removed from V and 8 bases from J, the gap between germline ends came to 6 bases. This CDR3 reads CSARTVEKLFF. The CDR3 DNA reads TGCAGTGCTAGAACCGTAGAAAAACTGTTTTTT.

This clone was observed a single time. The chain recombines TRBV18 with TRBJ1-3, with unresolved D. CDR3 length: 17 residues. Germline lookup yields CDR1 KGHSH and CDR2 LQKENI. Trimming took off 1 base at V and 0 bases at J, with 13 bases between the two ends. CDR3 sequence reads: CASSPLGSSSSGNTIYF. CDR3 nucleotide sequence: TGTGCCAGCTCACCACTTGGTTCCTCGAGCTCTGGAAACACCATATATTTT.

The chain has TRBV9 and TRBJ2-3; 12 bases are a match to TRBD2. CDR1 and CDR2 (germline): SGDLS, YYNGEE. Trimming at V came to 2 bases and at J to 3 bases, leaving 4 bases not matched to a gene. This CDR3 has 16 residues. DNA of the CDR3: TGTGCCAGCAGCGTTCGACTAGCGGGAGAGACAGATACGCAGTATTTT. Encoded protein: CASSVRLAGETDTQYF.

This chain connects TRBV11-3 to TRBJ1-5; D uncertain. The CDR3 contains 15 residues. Germline V lookup: CDR1 SGHNT, CDR2 YENEEA. V shed 4 bases and J shed 3 bases, with 13 bases lying between them. The CDR3: CASSSVCKINQPQHF. The DNA for the CDR3 is TGTGCCAGCAGCTCCGTCTGCAAAATCAATCAGCCCCAGCATTTT.

The gene calls are TRBV19 and TRBJ1-5; TRBD1 agrees at 7 bases. V was clipped by 7 bases and J by 9 bases; unmatched bases: 12. Germline loops: CDR1 LNHDA, CDR2 SQIVND (reference sequence). CDR3 length equals 14 residues. CDR3 nucleotide sequence: TGTGCCAGTAACAACAGGGGTGGAATATCGCCCCAGCATTTT. This gives the protein CASNNRGGISPQHF.

CDR3 residues: CASSSTSTSSYNEQFF. The CDR3 region has the DNA TGTGCCAGCAGCTCCACTAGCACTTCCTCCTACAATGAGCAGTTCTTC. V usage is TRBV7-3 and J usage is TRBJ2-1; the D gene is possibly TRBD2 (6 bases). Per the germline V gene, CDR1 is SGHTA and CDR2 is FQGTGA. Trimming removed 4 bases at V and 0 bases at J, with 13 bases between. The CDR3 extends over 16 amino acids.

This rearrangement joins TRBV6-5 to TRBJ1-4, with unresolved D. Germline CDR1 is MNHEY and CDR2 is SVGAGI. Trimming took 3 bases from V and 4 from J, leaving 9 bases between them. The CDR3 contains 14 residues. The CDR3 DNA reads as TGTGCCAGCAGTTATCGTCGGATTAATGAAAAACTGTTTTTT. Protein product: CASSYRRINEKLFF.

This chain connects TRBV30 to TRBJ1-1; tentative D call: TRBD1 (5 bases). The V gene lost 1 base and the J gene lost 10 bases, with 7 bases spanning the gap. This CDR3 comprises 10 residues. CDR1 is GTSNPN and CDR2 is SVGIG in the germline V gene (reference sequence). In DNA, the CDR3 is TGTGCCTGGAGTGACAGGCGAGCTTTCTTT. It translates to CAWSDRRAFF.

V is TRBV30 and J is TRBJ2-3, with a weak D call TRBD1 (5 bases). The germline CDR1 and CDR2 sequences are GTSNPN and SVGIG (reference sequence). The CDR3 sequence is 13 residues long. V gave up 5 bases and J gave up 0 bases, with 9 bases separating them. This chain's CDR3 is CAWGHSSTDTQYF. CDR3 nucleotide sequence: TGTGCCTGGGGACACAGTAGCACAGATACGCAGTATTTT.

This rearrangement joins TRBV4-2 to TRBJ2-5; weak D call: TRBD1 (6 bases). The CDR3 covers 16 residues. Trimming took 0 bases from V and 4 from J, leaving 15 bases between them. Germline V gives CDR1 LGHNA, CDR2 YNFKEQ. CDR3 amino acids: CASSQDAGVGAETQYF. Written as DNA, the CDR3 is TGTGCCAGCAGCCAAGATGCAGGGGTTGGCGCAGAGACCCAGTACTTC.

This rearrangement joins TRBV7-2 to TRBJ1-3; 10 bases align to TRBD1. Germline V lookup: CDR1 SGHTA, CDR2 FQGNSA. The V segment lost 2 bases and the J segment 5 bases; nucleotides outside the gene matches: 9. The CDR3 length is 17 residues. The CDR3 sequence: CASSLSGGGQGRNTIYF. CDR3 DNA sequence: TGTGCCAGCAGCTTATCCGGAGGGGGACAGGGGAGAAACACCATATATTTT.

The chain combines TRBV27 with TRBJ2-1, with D maybe TRBD2 (5 bases). V was shortened by 6 bases and J by 8 bases, with 17 bases between the two germline ends. CDR1 MNHEY and CDR2 SMNVEV come from the germline V gene (reference sequence). The CDR3 is 14 amino acids. In DNA, the CDR3 is TGTGCCAGCAGGGGAGTATTTGTGGGCGATGAGCAGTTCTTC. The encoded protein is CASRGVFVGDEQFF.

V usage is TRBV30 and J usage is TRBJ1-1; 7 bases agree with TRBD1. The CDR3 totals 12 residues. The V segment lost 2 bases and the J segment 6 bases; nucleotides outside the gene matches: 3. Germline assignment: CDR1 GTSNPN and CDR2 SVGIG (reference sequence). The chain's CDR3 is CAWSRGQAEAFF. The CDR3 DNA sequence: TGTGCCTGGAGTCGCGGACAGGCTGAAGCTTTCTTT.

A word on this clone: One end of the junction varies from germline; a read error may be responsible. The CDR3 is CASSSDQGGSTNTQYF. In DNA, the CDR3 is TGCGCCAGCAGCTCAGATCAGGGGGGGAGCACAAATACGCAGTATTTT. The chain joins TRBV5-1 to TRBJ2-3; D possibly uses TRBD1 or TRBD2 (7 bases each). Germline V gene sequence: CDR1 SGHRS, CDR2 YFSETQ. CDR3 length: 16 residues. Based on the CDR3 plus reference TRBV5-1 and TRBJ2-3, the full variable domain is KAGVTQTPRYLIKTRGQQVTLSCSPISGHRSVSWYQQTPGQGLQFLFEYFSETQRNKGNFPGRFSGRQFSNSRSEMNVSTLELGDSALYLCASSSDQGGSTNTQYFGPGTRLTVL.

The rearrangement links TRBV6-5 to TRBJ2-7, with D possibly called TRBD1 or TRBD2 (6 bases each). CDR1 and CDR2 (germline): MNHEY, SVGAGI. The CDR3 runs 15 residues. Trimming shortened V by 10 bases and J by 1 base, and 20 bases separated the two germline ends. The CDR3 DNA sequence: TGTGCCACTCCCGGGGGACAACCGTTTTCCTACGAGCAGTACTTC. Residues: CATPGGQPFSYEQYF.

The rearrangement uses TRBV15 and TRBJ2-1, with 9 nucleotides matching TRBD2. Germline V gene lookup returns CDR1 LNHNV and CDR2 YYDKDF (reference sequence). The CDR3 length is 21 residues. V was pared by 0 bases and J by 0 bases, with 15 bases of the junction left unmatched. CDR3 coding DNA: TGTGCCACCAGCAGAGATCCAAGCGGGAGGTTTCTCCTTAGCTCCTACAATGAGCAGTTCTTC. This sequence encodes CATSRDPSGRFLLSSYNEQFF.

This chain links TRBV20-1 with TRBJ2-5, with D possibly matching TRBD1 (5 bases). V gave up 6 bases and J gave up 5 bases, with 7 bases separating them. The CDR3 is 10 amino acids. The germline gives CDR1 DFQATT, CDR2 SNEGSKA (reference sequence). CDR3 loop: CSAGLETQYF. The CDR3 region has the DNA TGCAGTGCGGGGCTTGAGACCCAGTACTTC.

This clone was detected once. J is TRBJ2-7 and V is TRBV5-1; a possible D gene is TRBD2 (6 bases). CDR3 length: 16 residues. The germline V gene encodes CDR1 SGHRS and CDR2 YFSETQ. Trimming stripped 1 base from V and 6 bases from J, with 20 bases between. DNA for the CDR3: TGCGCCAGCAGCTTGAGAGGTGTGGCGGGAAGGGGCGAGCAGTACTTC. This translates into CASSLRGVAGRGEQYF.

V usage is TRBV9 and J usage is TRBJ2-2; D unclear. CDR3 length equals 12 residues. V shed 0 bases and J shed 7 bases, with 4 bases lying between them. Germline V gene lookup returns CDR1 SGDLS and CDR2 YYNGEE. The CDR3 DNA sequence: TGTGCCAGCAGCGTAGTTCTCGGGGAGCTGTTTTTT. This encodes CASSVVLGELFF.

The rearrangement uses TRBV5-1 and TRBJ2-7; the D gene is possibly TRBD2 (6 bases). Trimming took 0 bases from V and 3 from J, leaving 10 bases between them. Germline V gene lookup returns CDR1 SGHRS and CDR2 YFSETQ. This CDR3 has 14 amino acids. The CDR3 bases are TGCGCCAGCAGCTTGGACGGGACTCACTACGAGCAGTACTTC. Amino acids: CASSLDGTHYEQYF.

This sequence joins TRBV19 and TRBJ2-5, with 8 bases that match TRBD2. J gave up 4 bases and V 7 bases, and 11 bases lay outside the gene matches. This CDR3 region has 15 residues. Germline CDR1 reads LNHDA; CDR2 reads SQIVND (reference sequence). The CDR3 spells CASKKAAGVGETQYF. The CDR3 bases are TGTGCCAGTAAGAAGGCAGCGGGGGTCGGAGAGACCCAGTACTTC.

This chain links TRBV4-3 with TRBJ2-1; TRBD2 might be the D (6 bases). The length of the CDR3 is 14 residues. V was trimmed by 0 bases and J by 9 bases, leaving 12 bases between them. Germline assignment: CDR1 LGHNA and CDR2 YSLEER. The CDR3 DNA reads as TGCGCCAGCAGCCAAGATAGTAAGGGAGGTGAGCAGTTCTTC. This sequence encodes CASSQDSKGGEQFF.

The gene calls are TRBV25-1 and TRBJ2-7; possibly TRBD1 or TRBD2 for D (6 bases each). Germline V gives CDR1 MGHDK, CDR2 SYGVNS. The V and J ends lost 7 bases and 2 bases respectively, with 27 bases between them. The CDR3 runs to 18 residues. This CDR3 is CASTLGGGRRRRPYEQYF. The CDR3 bases are TGTGCCAGCACCCTCGGAGGGGGGCGAAGGAGGAGGCCCTACGAGCAGTACTTC.

V and J are TRBV9 and TRBJ1-4; TRBD1 is a possible D gene (6 bases). Germline V gene lookup returns CDR1 SGDLS and CDR2 YYNGEE. V dropped 0 bases and J dropped 7 bases, with 16 bases sitting between them. The CDR3 contains 16 residues. Here the CDR3 reads CASSVAPGGGGEKLFF. DNA of the CDR3: TGTGCCAGCAGCGTAGCCCCGGGGGGGGGCGGTGAAAAACTGTTTTTT.

The V call is TRBV2, the J call TRBJ2-1; TRBD1 matches 9 bases. After removal of 2 bases from V and 9 bases from J, the junction contained 8 bases not matched to a gene. The CDR3 covers 15 residues. From germline, CDR1 is SNHLY and CDR2 FYNNEI. The CDR3 loop reads CASSEQGTGKVEQFF. CDR3 coding DNA: TGTGCCAGCAGTGAACAAGGGACAGGGAAGGTTGAGCAGTTCTTC.

The gene calls are TRBV19 and TRBJ2-7; D perhaps matches TRBD2 (6 bases). Looked up from germline, CDR1 is LNHDA and CDR2 is SQIVND (reference sequence). V shed 3 bases and J shed 4 bases, with 16 bases lying between them. This CDR3 is 15 amino acids long. CDR3 sequence reads: CASSMDGSNPYEQYF. In nucleotides, the CDR3 is TGTGCCAGTAGTATGGACGGGAGCAACCCTTACGAGCAGTACTTC.